Sequencing of this T cell receptor (beta chain) was carried out in a study of blood T cell repertoires in COVID-19. On the study more broadly: Both acute and convalescent COVID-19 samples were obtained from the United States, Italy and Spain. T cells, B-cell-depleted T cells, or PBMCs provided the cDNA or gDNA that served as material.

Authors' methods: Amplification of reference gene primers was used by the study to estimate nucleated cell counts. The table came from immunoSEQ multiplex PCR; TCRdb's copy has only in-frame clones and leaves some out. V, J and clone size reflect that table, while D and trimming were determined from the DNA. The data show about 140,000 clones, with 75% to 85% seen just once and less than 5.5% held by the top ten. V was cut by 5 bases and J by 5 bases, with 19 bases left in between. This CDR3 spans 15 amino acids. The V gene's germline CDR1 is MDHEN and CDR2 SYDVKM. Sequenced input: peripheral blood. The receptor comes from a man in his sixties with acute or convalescent COVID-19. The J gene is TRBJ2-7, the V gene TRBV28; D may be TRBD1 (6 bases). Here the CDR3 reads CASSPTRTVRNEQYF. The CDR3, as DNA: TGTGCCAGCAGTCCCACTCGGACAGTCAGGAACGAGCAGTACTTC.